The 5 T cell receptor beta chains below all came from one sample that was sequenced in a study of T-cell memory formation after mild COVID-19. Each CDR3 protein gets one entry after TCRdb re-called the 5' RACE reads with MiXCR. In the table there are approximately 400,000 distinct CDR3 sequences, about 24% of which are singletons. The sequenced sample consisted of PBMCs or a T cell subset sorted from them (not recorded which). Every receptor here comes from an adult woman who had mild COVID-19 (a few samples of this study predate the infection). Cell type and time point are not known.

CDR3 sequence: CSAPGRGGWYEQFF. The CDR3 region has the DNA TGCAGTGCTCCGGGCCGCGGGGGGTGGTATGAGCAGTTCTTC. V and J are TRBV20-1 and TRBJ2-1; TRBD2 matches 8 bases. This CDR3 has 14 amino acids. Germline trimming cut 5 bases from V and 8 bases from J; bases unmatched to any gene: 11. Germline V lookup: CDR1 DFQATT, CDR2 SNEGSKA (reference sequence).

This clonotype was observed a few times. The rearrangement links TRBV20-1 to TRBJ1-2; unclear D gene. The germline V and J ends were trimmed by 6 bases and 2 bases, with 10 bases remaining between them. Germline V lookup: CDR1 DFQATT, CDR2 SNEGSKA (reference sequence). The CDR3 sequence is 12 residues long. The CDR3 coding sequence is TGCAGTGCCTGGTCACCGAACTATGGCTACACCTTC. It encodes CSAWSPNYGYTF.

This sequence joins TRBV6-1 and TRBJ2-2, with D hard to call. Germline CDR1 reads MNHNS; CDR2 reads SASEGT. Trimming removed 2 bases from V and 0 bases from J, with 10 bases in between. This CDR3 spans 16 amino acids. CDR3 coding DNA: TGTGCCAGCAGTGAACTACCCAGAGCGAACACCGGGGAGCTGTTTTTT. Protein sequence: CASSELPRANTGELFF.

This clonotype was found a few times. This chain uses TRBV7-9 with TRBJ2-7; tentatively, D is TRBD1 (6 bases). The germline CDR1 and CDR2 sequences are SEHNR and FQNEAQ (reference sequence). The CDR3 runs to 18 residues. V was cut by 0 bases and J by 0 bases, with 18 bases left in between. CDR3: CASSLAEDSRRSSYEQYF. CDR3 coding DNA: TGTGCCAGCAGCTTAGCTGAGGACAGCCGGCGGAGCTCCTACGAGCAGTACTTC. Using reference TRBV7-9 and TRBJ2-7 for the parts outside the CDR3, the full variable domain is DTGVSQNPRHKITKRGQNVTFRCDPISEHNRLYWYRQTLGQGPEFLTYFQNEAQLEKSRLLSDRFSAERPKGSFSTLEIQRTEQGDSAMYLCASSLAEDSRRSSYEQYFGPGTRLTVT.

The chain recombines TRBV10-3 with TRBJ2-7, with D unclear. This CDR3 comprises 12 residues. Germline V CDR1 and CDR2: ENHRY, SYGVKD. V was trimmed by 3 bases and J by 3 bases, leaving 6 bases between them. CDR3 DNA sequence: TGTGCCATCAGTGACCGGAACTACGAGCAGTACTTC. It encodes CAISDRNYEQYF.